The rows below give T cell receptor beta chains drawn from one sample of a study of control samples from healthy donors and cancer patients. Using immunoSEQ multiplex PCR, the repertoire was profiled, and TCRdb retains in-frame clones only, with some absent. The repertoire includes 100,000 to 150,000 clones, over 75% of them detected once, and approximately 2.9% sits in the top ten. Sequencing input: blood. Every receptor here comes from a man in his sixties in good health. Both conserved end residues are part of each CDR3. Each record gives: clone size, D gene, J gene, V gene, CDR3 DNA, CDR3 protein. D genes are given only for firm matches. Clone size, where shown, is once, few, many, or a class for clones that have expanded.

-	-	TRBJ2-3	TRBV5-1	TGCGCCAGCAGCTTGACAGGCACAGATACGCAGTATTTT	CASSLTGTDTQYF
-	-	TRBJ2-7	TRBV28	TGTGCCAGCAGTTCCGCCAGCGCAAGCTCCTACGAGCAGTACTTC	CASSSASASSYEQYF
-	-	TRBJ2-5	TRBV18	TGTGCCAGCTCACCAGCATTTGAGACCCAGTACTTC	CASSPAFETQYF
-	-	TRBJ1-5	TRBV19	TGTGCCAGTAGTGCAGGGACGGGCAATCAGCCCCAGCATTTT	CASSAGTGNQPQHF
-	TRBD2	TRBJ2-3	TRBV3-1/TRBV3-2	TGTGCCAGCAGCCCGGGGGGGGATACGCAGTATTTT	CASSPGGDTQYF
-	-	TRBJ2-3	TRBV18	TGTGCCAGCTCACTAGAGCTAGGACGGGGTAGCACAGATACGCAGTATTTT	CASSLELGRGSTDTQYF
-	-	TRBJ2-3	TRBV27	TGTGCCAGCAGTTTAACGGACAGCCTGAACACGCAGTATTTT	CASSLTDSLNTQYF
few	-	TRBJ2-2	TRBV7-3	TGTGCCAGCAGCTTAATTGGAACCAACACCGGGGAGCTGTTTTTT	CASSLIGTNTGELFF
-	-	TRBJ1-1	TRBV25-1	TGTGCCAGCAGTATGTTTTTGAACACTGAAGCTTTCTTT	CASSMFLNTEAFF
-	TRBD1	TRBJ1-2	TRBV6-6	TGTGCCAGCAGTTACTTGCCAGGGGGCGGCTATGGCTACACCTTC	CASSYLPGGGYGYTF
-	TRBD2	TRBJ2-2	TRBV5-1	TGCGCCAGCAGAGGGACTAGCGGCGACGGGGAGCTGTTTTTT	CASRGTSGDGELFF
-	TRBD1	TRBJ1-2	TRBV27	TGTGCCAGCAGTAGCTCAGGGGGCCATGGCTACACCTTC	CASSSSGGHGYTF
-	-	TRBJ1-5	TRBV27	TGTGCCAGCAGGCGAGGGGATAGCAATCAGCCCCAGCATTTT	CASRRGDSNQPQHF
-	TRBD1	TRBJ1-5	TRBV11-2	TGTGCCAGCAGCCCTGGGGCAGGGGGTAATCAGCCCCAGCATTTT	CASSPGAGGNQPQHF
-	-	TRBJ2-7	TRBV27	TGTGCCAGCAGAAGACAGGCCACCTACGAGCAGTACTTC	CASRRQATYEQYF
-	-	TRBJ2-7	TRBV6-6	TGTGCCAGCAGTTACTCGAGAAACGAGCAGTACTTC	CASSYSRNEQYF
-	-	TRBJ2-5	TRBV13	TGTGCCAGCAGCCCACCGGCCATCGAGCTTCATCAAGAGACCCAGTACTTC	CASSPPAIELHQETQYF
-	TRBD1	TRBJ1-5	TRBV18	TGTGCCAGCTCTCTAGGACAGGATAGCAATCAGCCCCAGCATTTT	CASSLGQDSNQPQHF
-	-	TRBJ1-5	TRBV30	TGTGCCTGGAGTTTAGTAGGACAGCCCCAGCATTTT	CAWSLVGQPQHF
-	TRBD2	TRBJ2-3	TRBV7-2	TGTGCCAGCAGCTTAGACGGGACTAGCGGGGGGGCAGATACGCAGTATTTT	CASSLDGTSGGADTQYF
-	-	TRBJ1-2	TRBV11-2	TGTGCCAGCAGCCGCGGACAGATCTATGGCTACACCTTC	CASSRGQIYGYTF
-	-	TRBJ1-4	TRBV5-1	TGCGCCAGCAGCTTGGGTGCCGGACAGTCTAATGAAAAACTGTTTTTT	CASSLGAGQSNEKLFF
-	-	TRBJ2-3	TRBV12-2	TGTGCAAGTCGCCCGGATCCCCGCTCGGCCTCTACAGATACGCAGTATTTT	CASRPDPRSASTDTQYF